What follows are 9 T cell receptor beta chains derived from one specimen sequenced in a study of cytomegalovirus exposure and HLA in healthy donors. The repertoire was sequenced with immunoSEQ multiplex PCR; TCRdb's copy has only in-frame clones and lacks some. Among approximately 300,000 clones listed, around 90% were seen once. Sequenced input: PBMCs. These receptors were taken from a young woman in good health and CMV-seropositive.

The chain joins TRBV9 to TRBJ2-7; 8 bases are shared with TRBD2. The CDR3 extends over 16 amino acids. J was trimmed by 1 base and V by 0 bases; bases with no gene match: 6. Per the germline V gene, CDR1 is SGDLS and CDR2 is YYNGEE. CDR3 loop: CASSVGSGTPSYEQYF. As DNA, the CDR3 is TGTGCCAGCAGCGTAGGTAGCGGGACGCCTTCCTACGAGCAGTACTTC.

The DNA of the CDR3 is TGTGCCAGCAGCGTAGGGGGGACCCAGTACTTC. Translating it yields CASSVGGTQYF. This chain links TRBV9 with TRBJ2-5; D remains ambiguous. Trimming stripped 0 bases from V and 7 bases from J, with 4 bases between. The CDR3 covers 11 residues. Germline V CDR1 and CDR2: SGDLS, YYNGEE.

The chain uses TRBV11-3 and TRBJ2-7, with D possibly matching TRBD1 (5 bases). The V end was cut by 2 bases, the J end by 3 bases, with 8 bases between. The CDR3 is made up of 13 amino acids. Germline CDR1 and CDR2: SGHNT and YENEEA. DNA for the CDR3: TGTGCCAGCAGCTTAAGGGGTCACTACGAGCAGTACTTC. This translates into CASSLRGHYEQYF.

The chain couples TRBV6-1 to TRBJ1-1; no clear D. The germline V gene encodes CDR1 MNHNS and CDR2 SASEGT. This CDR3 has 12 amino acids. V was clipped by 1 base and J by 10 bases, with 10 bases between them. DNA for the CDR3: TGTGCCAGCAGTGAAGAGCCGCTTGGAGCTTTCTTT. Protein product: CASSEEPLGAFF.

The rearrangement joins TRBV7-3 to TRBJ2-5, with unresolved D. V lost 1 base, J lost 0 bases, and 6 bases lay in between. The CDR3 length is 14 residues. Germline CDR1 is SGHTA and CDR2 is FQGTGA. The CDR3: CASSLNSYQETQYF. In DNA, the CDR3 is TGTGCCAGCAGCTTAAACAGTTACCAAGAGACCCAGTACTTC.

The chain carries TRBV5-1 and TRBJ2-7; D unresolved. Between the trimmed V and J ends, which lost 4 bases and 2 bases, there was a span of 7 bases. The CDR3 contains 12 residues. From germline, CDR1 is SGHRS and CDR2 YFSETQ. CDR3 sequence: CASSADPYEQYF. In nucleotides, the CDR3 is TGCGCCAGCAGCGCCGACCCCTACGAGCAGTACTTC.

The chain uses TRBV19 and TRBJ2-2; possibly TRBD2 for D (5 bases). V dropped 10 bases and J dropped 4 bases, with 19 bases sitting between them. The germline CDR1 and CDR2 sequences are LNHDA and SQIVND (reference sequence). The CDR3 loop spans 15 amino acids. The CDR3 nucleotides read TGTGCCACCCATGTCGAGGGCGGTACCACCGGGGAGCTGTTTTTT. Its protein is CATHVEGGTTGELFF.

The chain joins TRBV11-3 to TRBJ2-7; 7 nucleotides agree with TRBD1. The CDR3 sequence is 13 residues long. Germline CDR1 is SGHNT and CDR2 is YENEEA. V dropped 5 bases and J dropped 1; count of bases not matched to a gene: 2. CDR3 protein: CASSETGSYEQYF. DNA for the CDR3: TGTGCCAGCAGCGAGACAGGGTCCTACGAGCAGTACTTC.

The sample holds one count of this clone. The V and J genes are TRBV6-1 and TRBJ2-2; D gene ambiguous. The CDR3 has 14 amino acids. The germline gives CDR1 MNHNS, CDR2 SASEGT. The V and J ends lost 8 bases and 0 bases respectively, with 10 bases between them. The CDR3 sequence: CASEGIPNTGELFF. As DNA, the CDR3 is TGTGCCAGCGAAGGCATCCCGAACACCGGGGAGCTGTTTTTT.